Each of the 5 T cell receptor beta chains below was sequenced from the same sample in a study of blood T cell repertoires in COVID-19. TCRdb keeps only in-frame clones here, not all; method: immunoSEQ multiplex PCR. Of about 110,000 clones in the sample, about 89% are singletons; the top ten hold around 1.3%. Sample: peripheral blood. The receptor set was obtained from a woman aged 25 to 39 with acute or convalescent COVID-19.

CDR3 in DNA: TGTGCCAGCTCACCGCGGGGGGGCCGTCTTCCCGGCGAGCAGTACTTC. Protein: CASSPRGGRLPGEQYF. The chain is built from TRBV18 and TRBJ2-7; TRBD2 matches 9 bases. Germline V gene sequence: CDR1 KGHSH, CDR2 LQKENI. Germline trimming cut 3 bases from V and 6 bases from J; bases unmatched to any gene: 12. The CDR3 is 16 residues long.

The rearrangement uses TRBV9 and TRBJ2-1; 11 bases agree with TRBD2. CDR1 SGDLS and CDR2 YYNGEE come from the germline V gene. There are 15 residues in the CDR3. V shed 0 bases, J shed 6 bases, and the junction held 2 bases outside the gene matches. This chain's CDR3 is CASSVGTSGFNEQFF. The CDR3 DNA is TGTGCCAGCAGCGTAGGGACTAGCGGGTTCAATGAGCAGTTCTTC.

This chain uses TRBV4-3 with TRBJ2-3; 9 bases fit TRBD1. Germline V CDR1 and CDR2: LGHNA, YSLEER. The CDR3 contains 14 residues. Germline trimming cut 4 bases from V and 2 bases from J; bases unmatched to any gene: 1. CDR3 amino acids: CASSRDRATDTQYF. CDR3 DNA: TGCGCCAGCAGCCGGGACAGGGCCACAGATACGCAGTATTTT.

The rearrangement joins TRBV3-1 (or the pseudogene TRBV3-2) to TRBJ2-7, with TRBD2 matching 9 bases. Germline V gene data show CDR1 as LGHDT and CDR2 as YNNKEL (reference sequence). With 2 bases clipped from V and 6 bases from J, the junction kept 11 bases outside the gene matches. CDR3 length equals 16 residues. The CDR3 coding sequence is TGTGCCAGCAGCCAAAGAGGCGGGGGGGCCACTGGCGAGCAGTACTTC. It yields the protein CASSQRGGGATGEQYF.

The V and J genes are TRBV4-3 and TRBJ1-2, with a tentative D call TRBD1 (6 bases). The CDR3 runs 13 residues. CDR1 and CDR2 (germline): LGHNA, YSLEER. Trimming removed 3 bases from V and 6 bases from J, with 11 bases in between. CDR3 bases: TGCGCCAGCAGCCAGAGACAGGCGGATGGCTACACCTTC. This sequence encodes CASSQRQADGYTF.